These 28 T cell receptor beta chains were sequenced from one sample in a study of shared clonotypes between healthy human individuals. Only in-frame clones appear in the TCRdb table, and some are missing; sequencing was by immunoSEQ multiplex PCR. The sample contains over 850,000 clones, about 84% of which appear only once. Sequenced input: memory CD4+ T cells from PBMCs. Subset denoted: CD45RA-negative fraction. These receptors all come from a man aged 18 to 30 in good health. Some clones in this sample may be carry-over from other donors' samples.

This clone appeared a single time. The chain links TRBV28 to TRBJ2-1, with 8 bases lining up with TRBD2. The CDR3 extends over 16 amino acids. Looked up from germline, CDR1 is MDHEN and CDR2 is SYDVKM. Trimming cost V 7 bases and J 0 bases; bases outside gene matches: 8. This chain's CDR3 is CASMLAGRGSYNEQFF. The CDR3 DNA follows: TGTGCCAGCATGCTAGCGGGTCGCGGCTCCTACAATGAGCAGTTCTTC. The full variable domain, in which reference TRBV28 and TRBJ2-1 provide the parts outside the CDR3, is DVKVTQSSRYLVKRTGEKVFLECVQDMDHENMFWYRQDPGLGLRLIYFSYDVKMKEKGDIPEGYSVSREKKERFSLILESASTNQTSMYLCASMLAGRGSYNEQFFGPGTRLTVL.

The J gene is TRBJ2-3, the V gene TRBV15; possibly TRBD1 or TRBD2 for D (5 bases each). Germline V gives CDR1 LNHNV, CDR2 YYDKDF (reference sequence). The CDR3 is 16 amino acids. V was trimmed by 0 bases and J by 5 bases, leaving 15 bases between them. CDR3 protein: CATSRDVGAAGDTQYF. DNA of the CDR3: TGTGCCACCAGCAGAGATGTCGGGGCCGCGGGAGATACGCAGTATTTT.

This sequence joins TRBV6-1 and TRBJ1-5, with TRBD1 as a possible D gene (6 bases). V lost 3 bases and J lost 5, with 23 bases in between. Germline loops: CDR1 MNHNS, CDR2 SASEGT. The length of the CDR3 is 18 residues. The CDR3 DNA is TGTGCCAGCAGTGATCTTCAAAGCCTCACAGGGATGGATCAGCCCCAGCATTTT. Residues: CASSDLQSLTGMDQPQHF.

The V call is TRBV9, the J call TRBJ1-3, with a weak D call TRBD1 (5 bases). From germline, CDR1 is SGDLS and CDR2 YYNGEE. The CDR3 has 15 amino acids. V gave up 0 bases and J gave up 4 bases, with 11 bases separating them. CDR3 sequence: CASSVEAGAGNTIYF. The CDR3, as DNA: TGTGCCAGCAGCGTAGAGGCCGGGGCCGGAAACACCATATATTTT.

The chain combines TRBV29-1 with TRBJ1-2; D may be TRBD1 (5 bases). CDR1 and CDR2 from the germline V gene are SQVTM and ANQGSEA. Trimming cost V 7 bases and J 4 bases, with 16 bases left between them. The CDR3 has 13 residues. The CDR3 loop is CSARVVRGYGYTF. The CDR3, as DNA: TGCAGCGCCAGGGTTGTGCGCGGCTATGGCTACACCTTC.

This chain joins TRBV15 and TRBJ1-5; D ambiguous. Trimming took 0 bases from V and 6 from J, leaving 12 bases between them. Per the germline V gene, CDR1 is LNHNV and CDR2 is YYDKDF (reference sequence). This CDR3 comprises 15 residues. Here the CDR3 reads CATSRDEVGIQPQHF. CDR3 nucleotide sequence: TGTGCCACCAGCAGAGATGAAGTGGGGATTCAGCCCCAGCATTTT.

The chain is built from TRBV13 and TRBJ2-2; 7 nucleotides agree with TRBD2. This CDR3 has 17 residues. Germline values: CDR1 PRHDT, CDR2 FYEKMQ (reference sequence). The V segment lost 4 bases and the J segment 2 bases; nucleotides outside the gene matches: 10. CDR3 residues: CASSSTPRGVNTGELFF. CDR3 nucleotide sequence: TGTGCCAGCAGCTCGACCCCCCGGGGGGTCAACACCGGGGAGCTGTTTTTT. The complete variable domain, with remaining parts taken from reference TRBV13 and TRBJ2-2, reads AAGVIQSPRHLIKEKRETATLKCYPIPRHDTVYWYQQGPGQDPQFLISFYEKMQSDKGSIPDRFSAQQFSDYHSELNMSSLELGDSALYFCASSSTPRGVNTGELFFGEGSRLTVL.

The genes are TRBV5-1 and TRBJ1-5; the match to TRBD1 covers 9 bases. Germline V gene lookup returns CDR1 SGHRS and CDR2 YFSETQ. V trimming: 3 bases; J trimming: 7 bases; junction bases outside the gene matches: 2. This CDR3 has 13 residues. In DNA, the CDR3 is TGCGCCAGCAGCTCCGACAGGGGGCAGCCCCAGCATTTT. Its translation is CASSSDRGQPQHF.

This clone was detected a few times. The chain joins TRBV29-1 to TRBJ2-5; D tentatively reads TRBD1 or TRBD2 (5 bases each). The J call is uncertain, as TRBJ2-7 better fits the DNA end. Germline V gives CDR1 SQVTM, CDR2 ANQGSEA. The CDR3 runs to 14 residues. CDR3 residues: CSVGRGEGSYEQYF. CDR3 sequence (DNA): TGCAGCGTTGGGCGAGGGGAAGGCTCCTACGAGCAGTACTTC.

The V call is TRBV5-1, the J call TRBJ1-5; D is uncertain. The CDR3 extends over 14 amino acids. The V end lost 2 bases, the J end lost 2 bases, and 8 bases lay between the germline ends. Germline CDR1 reads SGHRS; CDR2 reads YFSETQ. The CDR3 DNA sequence: TGCGCCAGCAGCTTCGGGTCGGGCAATCAGCCCCAGCATTTT. Its translation is CASSFGSGNQPQHF.

The genes are TRBV5-4 and TRBJ2-7, with 9 bases identical to TRBD1. From germline, CDR1 is SGHNT and CDR2 YYREEE (reference sequence). CDR3 length equals 14 residues. The V and J ends lost 6 bases and 2 bases, in that order; junction bases with no gene match: 6. CDR3 region: CASTTDRGTYEQYF. The CDR3 DNA sequence: TGTGCCAGCACCACGGACAGGGGAACCTACGAGCAGTACTTC.

CDR3 nucleotides: TGTGCCAGCAGCTCGTCACTAGCGGGAGGGCTCGAGACCCAGTACTTC. It translates to CASSSSLAGGLETQYF. V is TRBV11-2 and J is TRBJ2-5, with 13 bases that match TRBD2. The CDR3 has 16 residues. CDR1 is SGHAT and CDR2 is FQNNGV in the germline V gene. Losses at the gene ends were 4 bases for V and 5 bases for J; bases not matched to a gene: 7.

The rearrangement joins TRBV6-1 to TRBJ1-1, with D maybe TRBD1 (5 bases). In germline, CDR1 is MNHNS, CDR2 SASEGT. Trimming took off 4 bases at V and 10 bases at J, with 13 bases between the two ends. This CDR3 contains 12 residues. The CDR3 region is CASSVNTGGAFF. The CDR3 DNA follows: TGTGCCAGCAGTGTGAACACGGGGGGAGCTTTCTTT.

Points on this clone: A much larger clone lies a single base off, so this may be a read error. The genes are TRBV2 and TRBJ2-5, with a weak D call TRBD1 (6 bases). The germline gives CDR1 SNHLY, CDR2 FYNNEI. V was pared by 6 bases and J by 5 bases, with 13 bases between. The CDR3 is 13 amino acids. The CDR3: CASSQGSGETQYF. The CDR3 DNA reads as TGTGCCAGCAGCCAGGGGTCGGGGGAGACCCAGTACTTC.

The chain links TRBV7-8 to TRBJ2-7; 7 nucleotides align to TRBD1. The CDR3 loop spans 17 amino acids. Germline CDR1 SGHVS, CDR2 FQNEAQ. Trimming at V came to 0 bases and at J to 3 bases, leaving 11 bases not matched to a gene. The CDR3 protein is CASSLAPNFGTVYEQYF. The CDR3 DNA reads TGTGCCAGCAGCTTAGCACCCAACTTCGGGACAGTCTACGAGCAGTACTTC.

The chain is built from TRBV28 and TRBJ2-1; no definite D call. CDR1 and CDR2 (germline): MDHEN, SYDVKM. The V and J ends lost 4 bases and 7 bases respectively, with 8 bases between them. The CDR3 runs to 12 residues. The CDR3 loop reads CASSSFPNEQFF. CDR3 nucleotides: TGTGCCAGCAGTTCCTTTCCTAATGAGCAGTTCTTC.

V gene TRBV5-1 combines with J gene TRBJ2-5; TRBD2 is a possible D gene (5 bases). V lost 2 bases, J lost 2 bases, and 13 bases lay in between. CDR1 and CDR2 (germline): SGHRS, YFSETQ. The CDR3 covers 15 residues. CDR3: CASSFTSGLQETQYF. The DNA of the CDR3 is TGCGCCAGCAGCTTTACGTCGGGATTACAAGAGACCCAGTACTTC.

This chain connects TRBV7-8 to TRBJ2-1; D may be TRBD1 (6 bases). Trimming cost V 5 bases and J 6 bases, with 14 bases left between them. The germline V gene encodes CDR1 SGHVS and CDR2 FQNEAQ. CDR3 length: 14 amino acids. The CDR3: CASSIRGRVNEQFF. The CDR3 DNA follows: TGTGCCAGCAGCATCAGGGGAAGGGTCAATGAGCAGTTCTTC.

The sample holds a few counts of this clone. This chain joins TRBV19 and TRBJ1-5, with D maybe TRBD1 (5 bases). CDR3 length equals 15 residues. The germline V gene encodes CDR1 LNHDA and CDR2 SQIVND (reference sequence). Trimming pared 1 base from V and 3 bases from J, leaving 10 bases between. This chain's CDR3 is CASSIGGVDNQPQHF. The CDR3 DNA sequence: TGTGCCAGTAGTATAGGAGGGGTTGACAATCAGCCCCAGCATTTT.

In DNA form, the CDR3 reads TGCGCCAGCAGCTTCTCCCGGACAGGGGCCCAAGAGACCCAGTACTTC. This gives the protein CASSFSRTGAQETQYF. The genes are TRBV5-1 and TRBJ2-5; the match to TRBD1 covers 9 bases. The V segment lost 2 bases and the J segment 1 base; nucleotides outside the gene matches: 6. The CDR3 has 16 residues. CDR1 is SGHRS, CDR2 YFSETQ, per germline.

V is TRBV7-2 and J is TRBJ1-1; no firm D call. CDR3 size: 14 residues. CDR1 is SGHTA, CDR2 FQGNSA, per germline. V lost 5 bases and J 2 bases, leaving 12 bases between the germline ends. CDR3 DNA: TGTGCCAGCAGCCCAGCCAGGCACAACACTGAAGCTTTCTTT. Its protein product is CASSPARHNTEAFF.

Only a few counts were recorded for this clone. This chain connects TRBV7-9 to TRBJ1-2; 7 bases agree with TRBD1. The V segment lost 5 bases and the J segment 2 bases; nucleotides outside the gene matches: 8. This CDR3 has 15 amino acids. The germline V gene encodes CDR1 SEHNR and CDR2 FQNEAQ (reference sequence). CDR3 amino acids: CASSKPSTGNYGYTF. As DNA, the CDR3 is TGTGCCAGCAGCAAACCTTCGACAGGGAACTATGGCTACACCTTC.

The V call is TRBV5-1, the J call TRBJ2-2; 7 nucleotides agree with TRBD1. V was clipped by 4 bases and J by 5 bases; unmatched bases: 8. The CDR3 consists of 15 residues. Germline CDR1 SGHRS, CDR2 YFSETQ. The CDR3 nucleotides are TGCGCCAGCAGCAGGGACCCACAGGGGACCGGGGAGCTGTTTTTT. Its translation: CASSRDPQGTGELFF.

This chain uses TRBV4-3 with TRBJ2-3; TRBD2 aligns across 7 bases. V lost 0 bases and J lost 8; bases outside the gene matches: 8. The CDR3 consists of 15 residues. Germline V lookup: CDR1 LGHNA, CDR2 YSLEER. CDR3 DNA: TGCGCCAGCAGCCAAGATGCTAGCGGACTCGGTACGCAGTATTTT. Protein product: CASSQDASGLGTQYF.

This chain links TRBV7-7 with TRBJ2-1; maybe TRBD2 (6 bases). Germline-derived CDR1 and CDR2 are SSHAT and FNYEAQ (reference sequence). Trimming took off 0 bases at V and 5 bases at J, with 11 bases between the two ends. The CDR3 is 15 amino acids. The CDR3 sequence: CASSLARAGNNEQFF. In DNA, the CDR3 is TGTGCCAGCAGCTTAGCGAGGGCGGGGAACAATGAGCAGTTCTTC. Full variable domain (outside the CDR3, taken from reference TRBV7-7 and TRBJ2-1): GAGVSQSPRYKVTKRGQDVTLRCDPISSHATLYWYQQALGQGPEFLTYFNYEAQPDKSGLPSDRFSAERPEGSISTLTIQRTEQRDSAMYRCASSLARAGNNEQFFGPGTRLTVL.

V gene TRBV6-1 combines with J gene TRBJ2-3, with a weak D call TRBD2 (6 bases). Germline CDR1 is MNHNS and CDR2 is SASEGT. This CDR3 is built from 16 residues. Trimming took off 2 bases at V and 4 bases at J, with 16 bases between the two ends. CDR3 sequence: CASSEIGQGGADTQYF. The CDR3 DNA reads as TGTGCCAGCAGTGAAATCGGTCAGGGAGGAGCAGATACGCAGTATTTT.

Worth noting for this clone: Additional DNA sequences in this sample encode the identical CDR3. The V and J genes are TRBV11-3 and TRBJ1-1; D remains ambiguous. Per the germline V gene, CDR1 is SGHNT and CDR2 is YENEEA. Trimming left V 4 bases short and J 3 bases short, with 6 bases between. This CDR3 contains 12 residues. Written as DNA, the CDR3 is TGTGCCAGCAGCTCCCGGGACACTGAAGCTTTCTTT. Translating gives CASSSRDTEAFF.

The chain carries TRBV18 and TRBJ2-2; D might be TRBD1 (5 bases). Trimming cost V 4 bases and J 0 bases, with 18 bases left between them. The CDR3 length is 18 residues. The V gene's germline CDR1 is KGHSH and CDR2 LQKENI. CDR3 nucleotides: TGTGCCAGCTCACTAAAAGACAGAGCCTCTTCGAACACCGGGGAGCTGTTTTTT. Translated: CASSLKDRASSNTGELFF.